The source of this T cell receptor beta chain is a study of cytomegalovirus exposure and HLA in healthy donors. General observations from the study: In an earlier analysis, about 87% or about 30%: the productive usage of most TCR beta V segments.

It was with 60 Vbeta and 13 Jbeta primers that the PCR ran. Repertoires were generated with immunoSEQ multiplex PCR, while TCRdb's copy carries only in-frame clones and drops some. This sample has more than 55,000 clones, with 65% to 90% found just once. This clone has just one count. What it binds is unknown. Germline V CDR1 and CDR2: LGHNA, YSLEER. The CDR3 has 15 residues. V dropped 1 base and J dropped 4 bases, with 13 bases sitting between them. The receptor comes from a human donor in good health. The sample taken for sequencing was PBMCs. This chain links TRBV4-3 with TRBJ1-2, with D perhaps matching TRBD1 (6 bases). The CDR3 sequence is CASSQGRQEPYGYTF. The CDR3 bases are TGCGCCAGCAGCCAAGGGAGACAGGAACCCTATGGCTACACCTTC.